This T cell receptor (beta chain) is from a study of blood T cell repertoires in COVID-19. About the study: Sources were T cells, B-cell-depleted T cells, or PBMCs; the material itself was cDNA or gDNA.

Clones were sequenced by immunoSEQ multiplex PCR, and TCRdb holds only the in-frame ones, with some missing. The sample shows about 240,000 clones, approximately 90% of them seen only once. This CDR3 comprises 17 residues. Germline values: CDR1 MNHEY, CDR2 SMNVEV (reference sequence). J was trimmed by 5 bases and V by 0 bases; bases with no gene match: 6. The V gene is TRBV27, the J gene TRBJ2-2; 10 bases agree with TRBD2. The sequence derives from a woman aged 25 to 39 with acute COVID-19. Sequences were obtained from PBMCs or T cells enriched from blood (not recorded which). The CDR3 protein is CASSLSKAGGRTGELFF. CDR3 bases: TGTGCCAGCAGTTTATCGAAAGCGGGGGGGCGAACCGGGGAGCTGTTTTTT.